One T cell receptor (beta chain) is described in this entry. The specificity of this receptor is unknown. No much larger clone exists at a distance of one base, and base qualities are not known. The data were taken from a study of blood T cell repertoires in COVID-19 (dated by TCRdb to about 2020). Looking at the study overall: Collaborator samples came from the United States, Italy and Spain and covered acute and convalescent phases of COVID-19. The repertoires were released in a freely available public database meant as a resource for research on the immune response to SARS-CoV-2. Subjects who had been exposed to COVID-19, were actively infected with it, or had recovered from it provided the deeply sampled blood TCRbeta repertoires that made up the dataset. Nearly every sample came with metadata listing a de-identified subject ID, COVID-19 status, age in years and sex. Where available, HLA class I and class II types were obtained from metadata supplied by the sample provider rather than from assay-based typing. The samples were drawn from two sources: the first 160 participants of the ongoing ImmuneRACE study, and 950 to 1,500 subjects contributed by 6 global collaborators. The prospective study material was composed of cDNA or gDNA derived from T cells, B-cell-depleted T cells, or PBMCs. Results and caveats for the whole study, not just this receptor: The amount of clinical and demographic metadata varied by source and participant and was provided uncurated.

The immunoSEQ Assay, a bias-controlled multiplex PCR, was used to amplify TCRbeta CDR3 regions from genomic DNA. From the authors' description of their analysis: Nucleated cell counts per sample were estimated from amplification of reference gene primers within the assay. To quantify the absolute abundance of each unique TCRbeta CDR3 rearrangement, sequence reads were collapsed and filtered. Productive Simpson clonality was computed per sample as the square root of Simpson's diversity index over productive rearrangements. Imported from immuneACCESS, the table was reduced by TCRdb to in-frame sequences with V and J called. These copies leave out some clones; in studies compared against another copy, an unresolved V gene accounts for under half, and the cause of the remainder is not known. The V and J calls and clone size are taken from that table; D and trimming were inferred from the DNA. Counted in this sample were some 170,000 clones; 60% to 80% of them appeared once. The ten largest clones represent about 26% of the sample.

The CDR3 runs 15 amino acids, cysteine and phenylalanine included. Only the CDR3 part of the read is kept: 45 bases, read in frame from the first base. Here V drops 7 bases and J drops 4 bases, and the junction holds 10 bases not matched to any gene. The germline V gene provides CDR1 SGHVS and CDR2 FQNEAQ. Whole blood was collected in K2EDTA tubes by collaborating institutions according to the institutions' own protocols. For TCRbeta analysis, collaborators shipped samples in one of three forms: frozen whole blood, isolated PBMCs, or DNA extracted from either of those sample types. The sequenced sample consisted of peripheral blood. Recombination linked TRBV7-8 to TRBJ2-1; TRBD1 matches 7 bases in the middle. The origin of this receptor is a woman in her 70s with acute or convalescent COVID-19. In nucleotides, the sequence is TGTGCCAGCACCCCTTCGACAGGGTTGTACAATGAGCAGTTCTTC. Translation gives CASTPSTGLYNEQFF.